The 10 T cell receptor beta chains below come from one sample, sequenced in a study of blood T cell repertoires in COVID-19. Measured with immunoSEQ multiplex PCR; TCRdb has only the in-frame clones, and not every one. The table records fewer than 150,000 clones, nearly 90% of them present only once. Input material: peripheral blood. The receptors derive from a woman aged 55-70 years with COVID-19, enrolled during active disease.

The chain carries TRBV10-3 and TRBJ1-2; TRBD1 is a possible D gene (6 bases). The ends were cut back, 6 bases at V and 4 bases at J, with 15 bases in the middle. Germline V gives CDR1 ENHRY, CDR2 SYGVKD. The CDR3 totals 14 residues. The CDR3 DNA reads as TGTGCCATCAGACAAAAAAGGGACACCTATGGCTACACCTTC. It specifies CAIRQKRDTYGYTF.

The chain combines TRBV6-2 or TRBV6-3 with TRBJ2-3, with 7 bases matching TRBD2. The CDR3 has 17 amino acids. Germline CDR1 reads MNHEY; CDR2 reads SVGEGT. V lost 2 bases and J lost 2; bases outside the gene matches: 10. This CDR3 is CASSYPTAGENTDTQYF. CDR3 in DNA: TGTGCCAGCAGTTACCCTACGGCGGGGGAAAACACAGATACGCAGTATTTT.

This chain links TRBV15 with TRBJ2-1; 14 nucleotides agree with TRBD2. Trimming cost V 1 base and J 6 bases; bases outside gene matches: 20. The CDR3 extends over 22 amino acids. Germline loops: CDR1 LNHNV, CDR2 YYDKDF (reference sequence). The CDR3 nucleotides read TGTGCCACCAGCAGAGCTCATACCGGGACTAGCGGGGGCCCCCTCTTACGCAATGAGCAGTTCTTC. This codes for CATSRAHTGTSGGPLLRNEQFF. The complete variable domain, with remaining parts taken from reference TRBV15 and TRBJ2-1, reads DAMVIQNPRYQVTQFGKPVTLSCSQTLNHNVMYWYQQKSSQAPKLLFHYYDKDFNNEADTPDNFQSRRPNTSFCFLDIRSPGLGDTAMYLCATSRAHTGTSGGPLLRNEQFFGPGTRLTVL.

Remarks on this clone: A junction boundary mismatches the germline segment, possibly from a read error. The chain employs TRBV3-1 (or the pseudogene TRBV3-2) and TRBJ1-1, with D maybe TRBD1 (6 bases). This CDR3 has 13 residues. CDR1 LGHDT and CDR2 YNNKEL come from the germline V gene (reference sequence). The CDR3 reads CASSEEYRAEAFF. CDR3 bases: TGTGCCAGCAGCGAAGAATACAGGGCTGAAGCTTTCTTT.

This chain links TRBV5-1 with TRBJ2-7; 13 nucleotides align to TRBD2. Germline CDR1 reads SGHRS; CDR2 reads YFSETQ. The CDR3 covers 16 residues. Losses at the gene ends were 7 bases for V and 6 bases for J; bases not matched to a gene: 13. CDR3 nucleotides: TGCGCCAGCGACCTTGGGGGACTAGCGGGGAAATCCGAGCAGTACTTC. Protein sequence: CASDLGGLAGKSEQYF.

This clone appeared a single time. The V gene is TRBV5-4, the J gene TRBJ2-7; TRBD1 agrees at 8 bases. This CDR3 is 13 amino acids long. Germline assignment: CDR1 SGHNT and CDR2 YYREEE (reference sequence). V trimming: 5 bases; J trimming: 7 bases; junction bases outside the gene matches: 8. CDR3 sequence (DNA): TGTGCCAGCAGAACCCAGGGGGCGGGAGAGCAGTACTTC. Protein sequence: CASRTQGAGEQYF.

This chain connects TRBV19 to TRBJ2-7; the D gene is possibly TRBD1 (7 bases). The germline V gene encodes CDR1 LNHDA and CDR2 SQIVND (reference sequence). The CDR3 contains 14 residues. V was cut by 5 bases and J by 4 bases, with 15 bases left in between. The CDR3 sequence: CASSRGTAVYEQYF. The CDR3 nucleotides are TGTGCCAGTAGTCGGGGGACAGCTGTTTACGAGCAGTACTTC.

V gene TRBV3-1 (or the pseudogene TRBV3-2) combines with J gene TRBJ2-1; 7 nucleotides agree with TRBD1. The germline V gene encodes CDR1 LGHDT and CDR2 YNNKEL (reference sequence). There are 12 residues in the CDR3. After removal of 6 bases from V and 8 bases from J, the junction contained 4 bases not matched to a gene. The DNA for the CDR3 is TGTGCCAGCAGTCGACAGGGCCATGAGCAGTTCTTC. As protein: CASSRQGHEQFF.

V is TRBV9 and J is TRBJ2-1, with 7 positions matching TRBD1. J was trimmed by 4 bases and V by 3 bases; bases with no gene match: 13. This CDR3 is 17 amino acids long. Germline values: CDR1 SGDLS, CDR2 YYNGEE. The CDR3 loop reads CASSAEQGFRGYNEQFF. CDR3 nucleotides: TGTGCCAGCAGCGCGGAACAGGGGTTTCGGGGTTACAATGAGCAGTTCTTC.

The chain combines TRBV27 with TRBJ2-5; TRBD2 matches at 12 bases. Per the germline V gene, CDR1 is MNHEY and CDR2 is SMNVEV (reference sequence). The CDR3 has 16 residues. The ends lost 6 bases at V and 0 bases at J; junction bases unmatched: 5. DNA of the CDR3: TGTGCCAGCAGGCCCGGACTAGCGGGGAACCAAGAGACCCAGTACTTC. Its translation: CASRPGLAGNQETQYF.